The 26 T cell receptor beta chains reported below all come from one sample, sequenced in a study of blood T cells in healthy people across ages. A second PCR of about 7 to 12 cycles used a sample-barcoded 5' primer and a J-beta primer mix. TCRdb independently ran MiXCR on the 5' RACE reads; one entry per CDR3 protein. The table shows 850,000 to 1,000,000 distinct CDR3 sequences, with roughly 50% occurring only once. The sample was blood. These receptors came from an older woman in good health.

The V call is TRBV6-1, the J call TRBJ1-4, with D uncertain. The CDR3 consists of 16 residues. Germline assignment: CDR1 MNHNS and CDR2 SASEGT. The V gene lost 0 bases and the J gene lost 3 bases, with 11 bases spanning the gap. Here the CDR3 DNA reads TGTGCCAGCAGTGAAGCGCTGGGTGCGGCTAATGAAAAACTGTTTTTT. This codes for CASSEALGAANEKLFF.

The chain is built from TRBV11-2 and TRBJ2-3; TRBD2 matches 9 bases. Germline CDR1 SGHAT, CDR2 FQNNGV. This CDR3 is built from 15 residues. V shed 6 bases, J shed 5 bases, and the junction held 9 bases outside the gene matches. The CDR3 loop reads CASRALAGSGDTQYF. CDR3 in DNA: TGTGCCAGCAGAGCACTAGCGGGTTCTGGAGATACGCAGTATTTT.

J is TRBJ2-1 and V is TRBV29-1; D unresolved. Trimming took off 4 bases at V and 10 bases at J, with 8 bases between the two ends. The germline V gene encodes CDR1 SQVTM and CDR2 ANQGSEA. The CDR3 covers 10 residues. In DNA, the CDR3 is TGCAGCGTTGCGTGGCAGGAGCAGTTCTTC. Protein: CSVAWQEQFF.

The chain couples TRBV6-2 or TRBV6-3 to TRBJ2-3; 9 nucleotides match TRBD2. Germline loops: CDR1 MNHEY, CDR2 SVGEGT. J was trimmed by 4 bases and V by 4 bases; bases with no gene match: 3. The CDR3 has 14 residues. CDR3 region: CASSSGTSPDTQYF. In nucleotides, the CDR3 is TGTGCCAGCAGTTCCGGGACTAGCCCAGATACGCAGTATTTT.

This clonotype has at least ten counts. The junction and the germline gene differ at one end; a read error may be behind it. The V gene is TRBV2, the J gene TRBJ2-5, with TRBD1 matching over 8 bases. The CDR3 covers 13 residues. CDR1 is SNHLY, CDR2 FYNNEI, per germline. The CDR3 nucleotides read TGCGCCAGCAGCGGACAGGGCCAAGAGACCCAGTACTTC. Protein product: CASSGQGQETQYF.

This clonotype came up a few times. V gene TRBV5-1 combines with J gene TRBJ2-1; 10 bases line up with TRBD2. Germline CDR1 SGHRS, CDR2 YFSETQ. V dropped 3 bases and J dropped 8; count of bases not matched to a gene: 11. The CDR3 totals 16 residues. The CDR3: CASSSLGAGGPDEQFF. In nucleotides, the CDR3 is TGCGCCAGCAGCTCCCTCGGAGCGGGAGGGCCGGATGAGCAGTTCTTC.

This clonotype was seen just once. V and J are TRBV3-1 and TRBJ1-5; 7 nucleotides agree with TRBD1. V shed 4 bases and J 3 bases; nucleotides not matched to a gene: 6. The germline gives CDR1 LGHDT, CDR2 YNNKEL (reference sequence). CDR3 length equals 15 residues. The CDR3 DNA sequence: TGTGCCAGCAGCCGAGGGACAGCAAACAATCAGCCCCAGCATTTT. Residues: CASSRGTANNQPQHF. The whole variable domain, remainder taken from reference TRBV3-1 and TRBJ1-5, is DTAVSQTPKYLVTQMGNDKSIKCEQNLGHDTMYWYKQDSKKFLKIMFSYNNKELIINETVPNRFSPKSPDKAHLNLHINSLELGDSAVYFCASSRGTANNQPQHFGDGTRLSIL.

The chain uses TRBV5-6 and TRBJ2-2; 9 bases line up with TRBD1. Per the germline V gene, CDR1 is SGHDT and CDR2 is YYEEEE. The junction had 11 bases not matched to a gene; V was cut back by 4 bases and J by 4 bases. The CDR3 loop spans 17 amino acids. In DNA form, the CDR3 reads TGTGCCAGCAGCCCTTACAGGGGGCAGGGTAGCACCGGGGAGCTGTTTTTT. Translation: CASSPYRGQGSTGELFF.

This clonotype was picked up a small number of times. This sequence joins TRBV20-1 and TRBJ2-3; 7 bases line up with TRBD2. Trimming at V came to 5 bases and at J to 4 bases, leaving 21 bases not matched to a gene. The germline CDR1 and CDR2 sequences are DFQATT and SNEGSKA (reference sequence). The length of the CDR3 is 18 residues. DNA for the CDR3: TGCAGTGCTCCCTTCAAATTGGGACTACTCGGATGGTCAGATACGCAGTATTTT. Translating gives CSAPFKLGLLGWSDTQYF.

The CDR3 spells CSASPDRESAFF. The CDR3 DNA is TGCAGTGCTAGCCCCGACAGGGAATCGGCTTTCTTT. The chain has TRBV20-1 and TRBJ1-1; 7 bases agree with TRBD1. Unmatched junction bases numbered 9, after V lost 3 bases and J lost 11 bases. Germline CDR1 is DFQATT and CDR2 is SNEGSKA (reference sequence). This CDR3 is built from 12 residues.

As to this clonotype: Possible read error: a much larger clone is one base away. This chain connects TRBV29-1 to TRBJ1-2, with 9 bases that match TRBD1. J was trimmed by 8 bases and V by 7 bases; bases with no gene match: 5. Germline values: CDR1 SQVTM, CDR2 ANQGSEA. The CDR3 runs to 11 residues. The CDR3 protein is CSAGQGTGYTF. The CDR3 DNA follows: TGCAGCGCTGGACAGGGGACAGGCTACACCTTC.

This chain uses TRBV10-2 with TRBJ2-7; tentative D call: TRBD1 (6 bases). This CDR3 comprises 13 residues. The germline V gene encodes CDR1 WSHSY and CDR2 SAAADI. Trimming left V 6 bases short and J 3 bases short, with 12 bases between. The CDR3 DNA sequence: TGCGCCAGCAGAACCGGACAGATCTACGAGCAGTACTTC. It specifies CASRTGQIYEQYF.

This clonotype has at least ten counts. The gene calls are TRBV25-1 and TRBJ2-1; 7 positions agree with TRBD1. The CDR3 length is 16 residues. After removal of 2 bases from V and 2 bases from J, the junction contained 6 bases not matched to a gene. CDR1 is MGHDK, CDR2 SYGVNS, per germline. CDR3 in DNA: TGTGCCAGCAGTGAAAACAGGGGTGGGACCTACAATGAGCAGTTCTTC. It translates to CASSENRGGTYNEQFF.

CDR3 sequence: CASRPTGNPGANVLTF. As DNA, the CDR3 is TGTGCCAGCAGGCCGACAGGGAATCCTGGGGCCAACGTCCTGACTTTC. This rearrangement joins TRBV7-9 to TRBJ2-6; 7 bases agree with TRBD1. The trim removed 6 bases at V and 2 bases at J, leaving 7 bases unmatched. This CDR3 is 16 amino acids long. Germline V gene lookup returns CDR1 SEHNR and CDR2 FQNEAQ (reference sequence). Looking up the rest from reference TRBV7-9 and TRBJ2-6 gives the full variable domain: DTGVSQNPRHKITKRGQNVTFRCDPISEHNRLYWYRQTLGQGPEFLTYFQNEAQLEKSRLLSDRFSAERPKGSFSTLEIQRTEQGDSAMYLCASRPTGNPGANVLTFGAGSRLTVL.

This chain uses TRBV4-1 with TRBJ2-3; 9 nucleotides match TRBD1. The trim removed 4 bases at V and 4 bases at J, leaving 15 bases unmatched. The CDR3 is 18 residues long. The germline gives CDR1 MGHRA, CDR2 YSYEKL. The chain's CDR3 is CASSPPFFAQGASDTQYF. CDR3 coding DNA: TGCGCCAGCAGCCCACCTTTCTTCGCACAGGGGGCCTCAGATACGCAGTATTTT.

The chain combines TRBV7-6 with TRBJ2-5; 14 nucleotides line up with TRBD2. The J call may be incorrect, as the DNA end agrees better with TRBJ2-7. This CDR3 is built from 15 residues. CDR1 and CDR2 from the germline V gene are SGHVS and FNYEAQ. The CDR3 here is CASSAGLAGVDEQYF. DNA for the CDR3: TGTGCCAGCAGCGCGGGACTAGCGGGAGTTGACGAGCAGTACTTC.

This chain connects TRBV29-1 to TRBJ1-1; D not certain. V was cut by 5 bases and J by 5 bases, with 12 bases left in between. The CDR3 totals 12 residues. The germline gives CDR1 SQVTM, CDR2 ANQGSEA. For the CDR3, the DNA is TGCAGCGTTCCTCCCGACGGGACTGAAGCTTTCTTT. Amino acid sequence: CSVPPDGTEAFF. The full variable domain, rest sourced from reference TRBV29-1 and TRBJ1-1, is SAVISQKPSRDICQRGTSLTIQCQVDSQVTMMFWYRQQPGQSLTLIATANQGSEATYESGFVIDKFPISRPNLTFSTLTVSNMSPEDSSIYLCSVPPDGTEAFFGQGTRLTVV.

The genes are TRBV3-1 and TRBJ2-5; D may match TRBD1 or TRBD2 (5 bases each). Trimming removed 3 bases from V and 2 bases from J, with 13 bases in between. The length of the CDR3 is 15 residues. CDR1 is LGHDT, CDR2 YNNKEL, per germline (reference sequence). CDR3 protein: CASSHAGTTQETQYF. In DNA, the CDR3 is TGTGCCAGCAGCCACGCCGGGACCACACAAGAGACCCAGTACTTC.

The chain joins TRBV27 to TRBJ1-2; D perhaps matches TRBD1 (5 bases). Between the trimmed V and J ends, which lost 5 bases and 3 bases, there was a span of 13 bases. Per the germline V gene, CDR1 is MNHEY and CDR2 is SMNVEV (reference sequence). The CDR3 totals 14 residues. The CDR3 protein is CASSPAGRHYGYTF. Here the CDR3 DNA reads TGTGCCAGCAGTCCTGCGGGGCGCCACTATGGCTACACCTTC.

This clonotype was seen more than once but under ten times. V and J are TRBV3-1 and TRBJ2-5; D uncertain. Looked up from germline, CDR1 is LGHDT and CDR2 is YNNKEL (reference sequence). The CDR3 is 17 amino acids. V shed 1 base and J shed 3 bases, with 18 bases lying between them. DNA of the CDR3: TGTGCCAGCAGCCAAGCCTCCGGGCCGCGACACGAAGAGACCCAGTACTTC. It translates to CASSQASGPRHEETQYF.

CDR3 protein: CASSSAQGGARNQPQHF. DNA for the CDR3: TGTGCCAGCAGTTCCGCCCAGGGGGGGGCCCGCAATCAGCCCCAGCATTTT. The genes are TRBV28 and TRBJ1-5; 7 bases agree with TRBD1. Germline V gene lookup returns CDR1 MDHEN and CDR2 SYDVKM. This CDR3 comprises 17 residues. Trimming cost V 4 bases and J 2 bases; bases outside gene matches: 11.

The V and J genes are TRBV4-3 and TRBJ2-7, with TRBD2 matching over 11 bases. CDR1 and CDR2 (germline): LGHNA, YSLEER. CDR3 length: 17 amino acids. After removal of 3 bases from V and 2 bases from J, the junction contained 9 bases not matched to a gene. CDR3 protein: CASSQYSGRAQPYEQYF. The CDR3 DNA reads TGCGCCAGCAGCCAGTATAGCGGGAGGGCCCAGCCCTACGAGCAGTACTTC.

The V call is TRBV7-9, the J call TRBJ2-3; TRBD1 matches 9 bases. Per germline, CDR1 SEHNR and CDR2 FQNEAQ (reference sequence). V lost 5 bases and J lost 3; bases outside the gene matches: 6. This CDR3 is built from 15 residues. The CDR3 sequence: CASSEGDRATDTQYF. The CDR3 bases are TGTGCCAGCAGCGAAGGGGACAGGGCAACAGATACGCAGTATTTT.

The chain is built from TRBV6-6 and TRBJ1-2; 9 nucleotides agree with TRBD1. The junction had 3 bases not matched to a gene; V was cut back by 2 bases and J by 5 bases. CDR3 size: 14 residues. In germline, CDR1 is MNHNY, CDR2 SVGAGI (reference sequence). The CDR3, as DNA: TGTGCCAGCAGTTACGGGACAGGGTTTTATGGCTACACCTTC. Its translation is CASSYGTGFYGYTF.

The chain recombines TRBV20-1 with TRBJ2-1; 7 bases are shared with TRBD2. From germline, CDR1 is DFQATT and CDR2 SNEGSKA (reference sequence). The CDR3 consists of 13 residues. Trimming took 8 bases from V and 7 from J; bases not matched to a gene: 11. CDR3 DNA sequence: TGCAGTTTGAGCGGGGATTTGGGGAATGAGCAGTTCTTC. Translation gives CSLSGDLGNEQFF.

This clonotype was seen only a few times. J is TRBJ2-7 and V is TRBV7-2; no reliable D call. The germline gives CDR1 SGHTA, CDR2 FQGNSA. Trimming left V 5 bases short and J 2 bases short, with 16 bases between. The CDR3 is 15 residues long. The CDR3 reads CASSPQAPAPYEQYF. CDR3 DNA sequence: TGTGCCAGCAGCCCGCAAGCCCCAGCCCCCTACGAGCAGTACTTC.